This T cell receptor (beta chain) was identified in a study of cytomegalovirus exposure and HLA in healthy donors. Study results and limitations: According to a later analysis, donors in an Asian-associated ancestry cluster reportedly had fewer N-insertions than the roughly 640-donor mean. Some TCR beta chains (about 180 of them) were listed as cytomegalovirus-associated. Most subjects' HLA-A and HLA-B alleles were reportedly predicted from TCR beta sequences.

As for this clone: Its antigen is currently unknown.

60 Vbeta and 13 Jbeta primers were used in PCR. Sequencing used immunoSEQ multiplex PCR; TCRdb keeps in-frame clones, though not all of them. The sample lists approximately 130,000 clones; 75% to 85% were seen once. The V gene's germline CDR1 is SGHAT and CDR2 FQNNGV. Trimming at V came to 2 bases and at J to 5 bases, leaving 6 bases not matched to a gene. The length of the CDR3 is 15 residues. The receptor was derived from a girl aged 2-10 years in good health and CMV-seronegative. Material: PBMCs. The chain uses TRBV11-2 and TRBJ1-1; 9 bases match TRBD1. The CDR3 region has the DNA TGTGCCAGCAGCTTAACAGGGGGCGCGGGAACTGAAGCTTTCTTT. This gives the protein CASSLTGGAGTEAFF.